The 11 T cell receptor beta chains listed next were all sequenced from one sample in a study of early T cells in non-severe SARS-CoV-2 infection. TCRdb redid the calling of the 5' RACE reads with MiXCR, one entry per CDR3 protein. There are roughly 61,000 distinct CDR3 sequences in the sample; about 12% occur only once, and approximately 8.5% lies in the top ten. Sequences were derived from whole blood, sampled at baseline. The receptors were gathered from an adult who was a healthcare worker with PCR-confirmed SARS-CoV-2 infection or an uninfected control (not recorded which).

The gene calls are TRBV11-3 and TRBJ2-2, with D maybe TRBD2 (6 bases). The CDR3 sequence is 15 residues long. V gave up 1 base and J gave up 4 bases, with 10 bases separating them. The V gene's germline CDR1 is SGHNT and CDR2 YENEEA. Here the CDR3 DNA reads TGTGCCAGCAGCTTAGTTAGTAGCGGCACCGGGGAGCTGTTTTTT. Residues: CASSLVSSGTGELFF.

The CDR3 loop is CASSPTSGSYQETQYF. CDR3 coding DNA: TGTGCCAGTAGTCCGACTAGCGGGAGCTACCAAGAGACCCAGTACTTC. The gene calls are TRBV19 and TRBJ2-5; TRBD2 aligns across 12 bases. V lost 5 bases to trimming and J lost 0 bases; unmatched junction nucleotides: 4. The CDR3 is 16 residues long. Per the germline V gene, CDR1 is LNHDA and CDR2 is SQIVND (reference sequence).

This clonotype was observed a handful of times. The CDR3 DNA is TGTGCCAGCAGTTCCCAGGACGGGCGGAACTATGGCTACACCTTC. It encodes CASSSQDGRNYGYTF. This chain connects TRBV27 to TRBJ1-2; D not certain. The V gene lost 4 bases and the J gene lost 2 bases, with 14 bases spanning the gap. The CDR3 has 15 residues. CDR1 and CDR2 (germline): MNHEY, SMNVEV (reference sequence).

The rearrangement uses TRBV28 and TRBJ1-5; D unresolved. Looked up from germline, CDR1 is MDHEN and CDR2 is SYDVKM. The CDR3 length is 12 residues. The V end lost 7 bases, the J end lost 8 bases, and 12 bases lay between the germline ends. CDR3 bases: TGTGCCAGCATAGGAGGCGGGGAGCCCCAGCATTTT. Its translation: CASIGGGEPQHF.

This clonotype has only a few counts. This chain joins TRBV27 and TRBJ1-5; TRBD1 matches at 7 bases. CDR3 length equals 14 residues. The trim removed 5 bases at V and 7 bases at J, leaving 8 bases unmatched. Germline lookup yields CDR1 MNHEY and CDR2 SMNVEV (reference sequence). The CDR3 DNA reads TGTGCCAGCAGTCAAAGGGGGCTTGGGCAGCCCCAGCATTTT. This codes for CASSQRGLGQPQHF.

In the case of this clonotype: Sequence at one end of the junction differs from germline and may be a read error. The chain uses TRBV11-1 and TRBJ2-1; D not certain. CDR3 length: 13 amino acids. Germline V gene data show CDR1 as SGHAT and CDR2 as FQDESV (reference sequence). The CDR3 bases are TGCGCCAGCGCAGGAAGGTCCTACAATGAGCAGTTCTTC. Its translation is CASAGRSYNEQFF.

This clonotype was seen ten or more times. The genes are TRBV29-1 and TRBJ2-3; D tentatively reads TRBD1 or TRBD2 (5 bases each). CDR1 is SQVTM and CDR2 is ANQGSEA in the germline V gene. There are 13 residues in the CDR3. With 2 bases removed from V and 10 bases from J, the gap between germline ends came to 16 bases. CDR3 region: CSVEPGRASAQYF. The CDR3 DNA follows: TGCAGCGTTGAACCGGGACGGGCCAGTGCGCAGTATTTT.

In its sample, this clonotype was seen many times. The chain carries TRBV5-1 and TRBJ2-7; D is undetermined. Germline loops: CDR1 SGHRS, CDR2 YFSETQ. CDR3 length equals 14 residues. V was cut by 1 base and J by 3 bases, with 11 bases left in between. CDR3 residues: CASSLSRGDYEQYF. The DNA of the CDR3 is TGCGCCAGCAGCTTGTCTCGTGGGGACTACGAGCAGTACTTC.

This clonotype was found many times. V gene TRBV11-2 combines with J gene TRBJ2-1, with D unclear. The germline V and J ends were trimmed by 5 bases and 6 bases, with 14 bases remaining between them. This CDR3 is built from 14 residues. Germline V gene data show CDR1 as SGHAT and CDR2 as FQNNGV. CDR3 nucleotide sequence: TGTGCCAGCAGCCCCCCCCGACGCGGCAATGAGCAGTTCTTC. Translating gives CASSPPRRGNEQFF.

This clonotype was observed at least ten times. The chain links TRBV5-1 to TRBJ2-7; 7 positions agree with TRBD2. The ends lost 4 bases at V and 0 bases at J; junction bases unmatched: 7. Germline V lookup: CDR1 SGHRS, CDR2 YFSETQ. The CDR3 spans 15 residues. The CDR3 loop reads CASSTPSGSSYEQYF. CDR3 bases: TGCGCCAGCAGCACCCCTAGCGGTAGCTCCTACGAGCAGTACTTC. The entire variable domain, with the rest obtained from reference TRBV5-1 and TRBJ2-7, is as follows: KAGVTQTPRYLIKTRGQQVTLSCSPISGHRSVSWYQQTPGQGLQFLFEYFSETQRNKGNFPGRFSGRQFSNSRSEMNVSTLELGDSALYLCASSTPSGSSYEQYFGPGTRLTVT.

This clonotype was recorded a few times. The rearrangement joins TRBV5-1 to TRBJ2-6; D is uncertain. The V gene lost 0 bases and the J gene lost 0 bases, with 7 bases spanning the gap. Germline V lookup: CDR1 SGHRS, CDR2 YFSETQ. This CDR3 comprises 16 residues. CDR3 bases: TGCGCCAGCAGCTTGGCTGCGGTCTCTGGGGCCAACGTCCTGACTTTC. Amino acid sequence: CASSLAAVSGANVLTF.